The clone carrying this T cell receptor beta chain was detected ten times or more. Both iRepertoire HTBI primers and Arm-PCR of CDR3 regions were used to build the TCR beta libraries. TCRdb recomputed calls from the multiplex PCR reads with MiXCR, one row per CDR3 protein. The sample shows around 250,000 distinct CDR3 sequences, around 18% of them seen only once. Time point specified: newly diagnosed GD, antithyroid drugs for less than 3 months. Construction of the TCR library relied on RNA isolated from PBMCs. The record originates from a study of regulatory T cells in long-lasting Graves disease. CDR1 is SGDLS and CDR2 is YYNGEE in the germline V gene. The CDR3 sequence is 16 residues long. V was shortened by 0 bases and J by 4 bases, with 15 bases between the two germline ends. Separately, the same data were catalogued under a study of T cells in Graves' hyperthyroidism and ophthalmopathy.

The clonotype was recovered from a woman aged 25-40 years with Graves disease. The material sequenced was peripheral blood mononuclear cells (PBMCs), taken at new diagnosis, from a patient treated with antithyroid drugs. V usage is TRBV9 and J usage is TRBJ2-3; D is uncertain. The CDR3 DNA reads TGTGCCAGCAGCGTAGAGGTGGGGAACTGGGCAGATACGCAGTATTTT. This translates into CASSVEVGNWADTQYF.